The entry below gives a single T cell receptor (beta chain) sequence along with its context. Antigen unknown. With a much larger clone just one base away, this may be a read error. Different DNA sequences within this sample yield the same CDR3. The data derive from a study of shared clonotypes between healthy human individuals. Study outcomes and limitations: Roughly 5% was the fraction of naive CD4 clonotypes found shared across a few donors.

The assay was immunoSEQ multiplex PCR, and TCRdb's table has in-frame clones only and misses some. The sample lists 950,000 to 1,200,000 clones; roughly 77% were seen once. The V gene lost 0 bases and the J gene lost 1 base, with 4 bases spanning the gap. Germline-derived CDR1 and CDR2 are SGHNT and YYREEE (reference sequence). This CDR3 spans 13 amino acids. V is TRBV5-4 and J is TRBJ2-5; D ambiguous. Sequencing was carried out using memory CD4+ T cells from PBMCs. As to subset: CD45RA-negative fraction. This TCR came from a man aged 18 to 35 in good health. Some clones in this sample may be carry-over from other donors' samples. The CDR3 spells CASSLDFQETQYF. The CDR3 DNA sequence: TGTGCCAGCAGCTTGGACTTCCAAGAGACCCAGTACTTC.